This T cell receptor (beta chain) appears in the sequencing data of a study of post-analysis software for immune sequencing data (dated by TCRdb to between 2014 and 2017). Some background on the complete study: Recorded disease courses included relapsing-remitting, secondary progressive and progressive-relapsing multiple sclerosis, with some patients lacking subtype annotation. A subset of samples was prepared in parallel using single-end sample barcoding, then pooled and co-amplified after Illumina adapter ligation. The patient repertoires were compared against about 10 previously published healthy control repertoires obtained from donors aged 6 to 25 years.

Libraries were constructed by PCR. Sequencing was carried out with an Illumina HiSeq 2500. To reduce PCR and sequencing biases, unique molecular identifiers were incorporated into the TCR beta cDNA libraries. Roughly 0.5 million cDNA molecules were obtained per 1 to 10 million input T cells, so each molecule approximated one T cell. Patient libraries were prepared and sequenced with the same protocol used for the earlier healthy control dataset. Samples belonging to the same batch were prepared together, multiplexed and sequenced on a shared HiSeq lane. In the authors' own workflow: MIGEC handled the raw barcoded reads, throwing out single-read molecular identifier groups before consensus assembly and CDR3 extraction. Clonotype tables were post-analysed with VDJtools, and diversity was normalized by down-sampling all datasets to the smallest sample size. Repertoire overlap clustering matched CDR3 amino acid but not nucleotide sequences to correct batch-related cross-sample contamination. TCRdb applied fastp at Q25 and MiXCR to the public reads, then kept only in-frame beta chains. Rows are unified per CDR3 protein, each entry keeping the most common DNA and genes. Clone size and V and J calls follow TCRdb, not the original study. Within this sample are more than 500,000 distinct CDR3 sequences, with 34% of them counted one time only. Approximately 6% of the sample belongs to the ten largest clones.

To demonstrate the VDJtools post-analysis software, the study profiled TCR beta repertoires from the peripheral blood of around 13 young patients with multiple sclerosis. The multiple sclerosis patients were children and adolescents between about 6 and 16 years of age. Overall study results and their limits: The control group was slightly older than the multiple sclerosis patient group. Multiple sclerosis patients had significantly lower normalized Chao1 diversity than controls, a result that suggests substantial peripheral T-cell clonal expansion. Strong co-clustering of samples prepared in the same batch was shown by direct clustering with F measure, prompting a batch-effect correction. Roughly 5 TRBV segments, including TRBV5-6, TRBV5-1 and TRBV20-1, were significantly more frequent in patients than controls.

The germline V gene encodes CDR1 SQVTM and CDR2 ANQGSEA. V and J are trimmed by 2 bases and 8 bases, and the gene matches miss 16 bases of the junction. The CDR3 runs 17 residues from the cysteine to the phenylalanine. Of all the DNA, just the CDR3 is kept, 51 bases in frame from base 1. This clonotype has only a few counts. Its target antigen remains unknown. The input lacks base qualities; no much larger clone sits a single base away. The TCR comes from a girl under 18 with multiple sclerosis. The sequenced sample was blood. The chain was built from TRBV29-1 and TRBJ2-3; 10 bases in the middle match TRBD2. The CDR3 region has the sequence CSVELPSGGAWGVTQYF. In nucleotides, the sequence is TGCAGCGTTGAACTACCTAGCGGGGGAGCTTGGGGCGTTACGCAGTATTTT.